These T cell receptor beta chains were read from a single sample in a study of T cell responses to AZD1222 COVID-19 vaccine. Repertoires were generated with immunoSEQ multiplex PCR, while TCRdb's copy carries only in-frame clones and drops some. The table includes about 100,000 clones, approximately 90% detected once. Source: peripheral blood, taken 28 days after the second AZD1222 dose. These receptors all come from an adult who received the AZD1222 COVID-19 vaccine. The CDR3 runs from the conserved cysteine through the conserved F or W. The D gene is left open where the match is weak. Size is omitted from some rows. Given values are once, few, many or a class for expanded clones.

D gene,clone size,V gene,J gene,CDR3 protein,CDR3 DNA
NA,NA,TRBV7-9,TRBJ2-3,CASSPLDTQYF,TGTGCCAGCAGCCCTTTAGATACGCAGTATTTT
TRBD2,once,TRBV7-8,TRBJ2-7,CASSLVASGRQPYEQYF,TGTGCCAGCAGCTTAGTGGCTAGCGGGAGGCAACCCTACGAGCAGTACTTC
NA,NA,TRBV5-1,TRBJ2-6,CASGAGSSGANVLTF,TGCGCCAGCGGCGCAGGGTCCTCTGGGGCCAACGTCCTGACTTTC
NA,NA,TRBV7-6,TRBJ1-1,CASSLEGGLTEAFF,TGTGCCAGCAGCTTAGAGGGGGGTTTGACTGAAGCTTTCTTT
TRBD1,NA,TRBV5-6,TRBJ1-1,CASSLFDRAHTEAFF,TGTGCCAGCAGCTTATTTGACAGGGCCCACACTGAAGCTTTCTTT
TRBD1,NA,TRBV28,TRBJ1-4,CASSLPGQGANFGEKLFF,TGTGCCAGCAGTCTCCCGGGACAGGGGGCGAACTTTGGGGAAAAACTGTTTTTT
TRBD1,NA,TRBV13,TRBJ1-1,CASNGPGQGNTEAFF,TGTGCCAGCAACGGCCCGGGACAGGGGAACACTGAAGCTTTCTTT
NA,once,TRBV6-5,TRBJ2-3,CASRTTGDTQYF,TGTGCCAGCAGGACGACAGGTGATACGCAGTATTTT
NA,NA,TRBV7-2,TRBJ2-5,CASSLVQKLQETQYF,TGTGCCAGCAGCTTAGTGCAGAAGCTACAAGAGACCCAGTACTTC
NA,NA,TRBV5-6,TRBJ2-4,CASSQRTLAKNIQYF,TGTGCCAGCAGCCAAAGGACCCTAGCCAAAAACATTCAGTACTTC
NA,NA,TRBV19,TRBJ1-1,CASSIAKGTEAFF,TGTGCCAGTAGTATCGCAAAGGGGACTGAAGCTTTCTTT
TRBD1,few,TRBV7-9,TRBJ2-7,CASRQGTYEQYF,TGTGCCAGCAGACAGGGGACCTACGAGCAGTACTTC
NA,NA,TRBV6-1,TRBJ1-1,CASSEVRGSTEAFF,TGTGCCAGCAGTGAAGTTAGGGGGTCGACTGAAGCTTTCTTT
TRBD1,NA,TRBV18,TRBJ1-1,CASSPGQGATHEAFF,TGTGCCAGCTCACCCGGACAGGGGGCAACCCATGAAGCTTTCTTT
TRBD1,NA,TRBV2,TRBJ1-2,CASSATGAGGYTF,TGTGCCAGCAGCGCTACAGGGGCGGGTGGCTACACCTTC
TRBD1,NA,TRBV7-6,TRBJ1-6,CASSARGMTGNSPLHF,TGTGCCAGCAGCGCCCGGGGCATGACAGGGAATTCACCCCTCCACTTT
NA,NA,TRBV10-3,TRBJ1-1,CAIRETGEAFF,TGTGCCATCAGGGAGACAGGTGAAGCTTTCTTT